The clone carrying this TCR beta chain is labeled large (0.1 to 1%). This sample is drawn from a study of neoadjuvant anti-PD-1 for oral cavity cancer. About the study: Patients without progression got a fourth dose around day 43.

Assay used: immunoSEQ multiplex PCR; TCRdb lists only in-frame clones, some missing. The table includes about 5,700 clones, 55% to 75% detected once. The sequence derives from a person aged 35 to 85 with oral cavity squamous cell carcinoma. The specimen was tumor tissue, collected before nivolumab (anti-PD-1) treatment.

This CDR3 is CASSTGSQQETQYF. CDR3 sequence (DNA): TGTGCCAGCAGCACCGGGAGCCAACAAGAGACCCAGTACTTC. The chain couples TRBV9 to TRBJ2-5, with D tentatively TRBD2 (6 bases). The CDR3 contains 14 residues. Per germline, CDR1 SGDLS and CDR2 YYNGEE. Trimming left V 4 bases short and J 2 bases short, with 12 bases between.